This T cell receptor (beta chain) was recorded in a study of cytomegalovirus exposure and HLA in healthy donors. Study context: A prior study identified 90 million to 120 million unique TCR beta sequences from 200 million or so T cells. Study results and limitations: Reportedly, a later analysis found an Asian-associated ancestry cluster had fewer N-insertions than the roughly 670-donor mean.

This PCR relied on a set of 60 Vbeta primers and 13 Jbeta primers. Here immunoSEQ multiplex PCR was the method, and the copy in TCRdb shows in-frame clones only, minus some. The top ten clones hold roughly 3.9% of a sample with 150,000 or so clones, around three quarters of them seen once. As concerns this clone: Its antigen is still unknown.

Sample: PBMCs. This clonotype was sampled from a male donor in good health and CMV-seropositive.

The CDR3 region is CASSFSPGEYGYTF. The CDR3 nucleotides read TGCGCCAGCAGCTTTTCCCCCGGGGAGTATGGCTACACCTTC. The chain has TRBV5-1 and TRBJ1-2; D gene uncertain. CDR1 and CDR2 from the germline V gene are SGHRS and YFSETQ. The CDR3 contains 14 residues. V shed 2 bases and J shed 5 bases, with 13 bases lying between them.